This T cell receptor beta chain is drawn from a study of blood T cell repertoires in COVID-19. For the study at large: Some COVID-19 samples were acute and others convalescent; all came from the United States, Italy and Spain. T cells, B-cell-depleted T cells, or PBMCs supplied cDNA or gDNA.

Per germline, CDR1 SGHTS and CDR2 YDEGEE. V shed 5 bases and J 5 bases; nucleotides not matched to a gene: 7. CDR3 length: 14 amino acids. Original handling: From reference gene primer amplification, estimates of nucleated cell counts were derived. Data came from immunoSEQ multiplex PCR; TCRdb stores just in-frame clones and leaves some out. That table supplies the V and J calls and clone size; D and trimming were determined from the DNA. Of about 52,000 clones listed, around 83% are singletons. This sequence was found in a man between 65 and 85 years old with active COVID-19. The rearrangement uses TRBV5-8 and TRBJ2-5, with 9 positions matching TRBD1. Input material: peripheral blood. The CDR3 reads CASRRQGGGETQYF. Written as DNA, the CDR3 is TGTGCCAGCAGACGACAGGGGGGAGGGGAGACCCAGTACTTC.